This T cell receptor (beta chain) was obtained from a study of CD8 T cells in Susac syndrome. Reverse transcription of about 0.45 to 1 ug RNA was performed with random hexamers. Multiplex immunoSEQ PCR targeted 54 Vbeta and 13 Jbeta TCR beta segments. From the immunoSEQ multiplex PCR reads, TCRdb called clonotypes with MiXCR, one entry per CDR3 protein. Among approximately 180,000 distinct CDR3 sequences, approximately 93% were seen once, and the ten largest hold under 0.095%. This clonotype was observed a handful of times. From blood CD8+ and CD4+ T cells, the TCR beta chain was sequenced. The CDR3 contains 14 residues. Losses at the gene ends were 2 bases for V and 2 bases for J; bases not matched to a gene: 3. Germline CDR1 and CDR2: SGHNT and YYREEE (reference sequence).

This receptor was identified in a human donor with multiple sclerosis. The sequencing input was CD4+ T cells from PBMCs. V and J are TRBV5-4 and TRBJ2-5, with 7 bases identical to TRBD2. The CDR3 is CASSFGGGQETQYF. CDR3 DNA sequence: TGTGCCAGCAGCTTTGGGGGAGGGCAAGAGACCCAGTACTTC. Full variable domain (rest looked up from reference TRBV5-4 and TRBJ2-5): ETGVTQSPTHLIKTRGQQVTLRCSSQSGHNTVSWYQQALGQGPQFIFQYYREEENGRGNFPPRFSGLQFPNYSSELNVNALELDDSALYLCASSFGGGQETQYFGPGTRLLVL.